Listed here are 12 T cell receptor beta chains from one sample, sequenced in a study of blood T cell repertoires in COVID-19 (dated by TCRdb to the early 2020s). Preparation of the library involved the immunoSEQ multiplex PCR assay. The table was pulled from immuneACCESS by TCRdb, which kept in-frame rearrangements only. Such tables lose some clones; where checked, under half of the loss comes from unresolved V genes, and the rest has no known cause. This sample lists 85,000 to 130,000 clones; roughly four fifths were detected once. The ten largest make up 6.2% of the sample. Input material: peripheral blood. Receptors were obtained from an older man with COVID-19, enrolled during active disease.

This clone appeared once. CDR3 region: CASSVARKPYGYTF. CDR3 in DNA: TGTGCCAGCAGCGTAGCTAGAAAGCCCTATGGCTACACCTTC. The chain recombines TRBV9 with TRBJ1-2; D not resolved. The CDR3 is 14 residues long. Germline V lookup: CDR1 SGDLS, CDR2 YYNGEE. Trimming removed 0 bases from V and 4 bases from J, with 10 bases in between. Combining the CDR3 with reference TRBV9 and TRBJ1-2 gives the whole variable domain DSGVTQTPKHLITATGQRVTLRCSPRSGDLSVYWYQQSLDQGLQFLIQYYNGEERAKGNILERFSAQQFPDLHSELNLSSLELGDSALYFCASSVARKPYGYTFGSGTRLTVV.

The chain combines TRBV2 with TRBJ1-6; 8 nucleotides agree with TRBD1. Germline values: CDR1 SNHLY, CDR2 FYNNEI. This CDR3 is built from 14 residues. Germline trimming cut 8 bases from V and 12 bases from J; bases unmatched to any gene: 12. Here the CDR3 reads CASDDWTGWGPLHF. CDR3 nucleotide sequence: TGTGCCAGCGATGATTGGACAGGGTGGGGACCCCTCCACTTT.

The V and J genes are TRBV2 and TRBJ2-5, with D perhaps matching TRBD2 (7 bases). This CDR3 has 16 residues. Germline values: CDR1 SNHLY, CDR2 FYNNEI. The V gene lost 4 bases and the J gene lost 3 bases, with 18 bases spanning the gap. For the CDR3, the DNA is TGTGCCAGCAGTGGAGGTCCAGGGAGGGGGGAAGAGACCCAGTACTTC. This sequence encodes CASSGGPGRGEETQYF.

This clone was recorded only once. The CDR3 DNA is TGTGCCAGCAGCGTCCGACCGCCGATGGGCCCCGGGGAGCTGTTTTTT. Protein: CASSVRPPMGPGELFF. The rearrangement joins TRBV9 to TRBJ2-2; D is unresolved. Germline loops: CDR1 SGDLS, CDR2 YYNGEE. The V gene lost 2 bases and the J gene lost 6 bases, with 17 bases spanning the gap. This CDR3 comprises 16 residues.

The V gene is TRBV2, the J gene TRBJ1-3; D gene unclear. The germline gives CDR1 SNHLY, CDR2 FYNNEI. The V end lost 4 bases, the J end lost 0 bases, and 16 bases lay between the germline ends. The CDR3 contains 17 residues. CDR3 coding DNA: TGTGCCAGCAGTGGACCCGAGAGAGGCCACTCTGGAAACACCATATATTTT. It encodes CASSGPERGHSGNTIYF. The full variable domain, with the rest looked up from reference TRBV2 and TRBJ1-3, is EPEVTQTPSHQVTQMGQEVILRCVPISNHLYFYWYRQILGQKVEFLVSFYNNEISEKSEIFDDQFSVERPDGSNFTLKIRSTKLEDSAMYFCASSGPERGHSGNTIYFGEGSWLTVV.

The CDR3 loop reads CASSWGLWGSMRTEAFF. Written as DNA, the CDR3 is TGTGCCAGCAGCTGGGGACTTTGGGGCTCTATGCGTACTGAAGCTTTCTTT. This chain links TRBV5-5 with TRBJ1-1; a possible D gene is TRBD1 (5 bases). The germline V gene encodes CDR1 SGHKS and CDR2 YYEKEE (reference sequence). Trimming stripped 3 bases from V and 5 bases from J, with 23 bases between. The CDR3 is made up of 17 amino acids.

This chain uses TRBV5-4 with TRBJ2-7; possibly TRBD1 for D (5 bases). The V end lost 2 bases, the J end lost 2 bases, and 11 bases lay between the germline ends. The CDR3 length is 14 residues. Germline V gives CDR1 SGHNT, CDR2 YYREEE (reference sequence). CDR3 in DNA: TGTGCCAGCAGCTTCCGACAGCCTCCCTACGAGCAGTACTTC. Amino acid sequence: CASSFRQPPYEQYF.

The genes are TRBV7-9 and TRBJ1-2; D unresolved. CDR1 is SEHNR, CDR2 FQNEAQ, per germline (reference sequence). The V end was cut by 5 bases, the J end by 4 bases, with 17 bases between. The CDR3 spans 15 residues. CDR3 nucleotides: TGTGCCAGCAGCCCCCCAGAGGTTGCGTTCTATGGCTACACCTTC. This gives the protein CASSPPEVAFYGYTF. Together with reference TRBV7-9 and TRBJ1-2, the CDR3 gives the full variable domain: DTGVSQNPRHKITKRGQNVTFRCDPISEHNRLYWYRQTLGQGPEFLTYFQNEAQLEKSRLLSDRFSAERPKGSFSTLEIQRTEQGDSAMYLCASSPPEVAFYGYTFGSGTRLTVV.

Details on this clone: At one end, the junction sequence differs from germline, possibly due to a read error. J is TRBJ2-6 and V is TRBV28, with a possible D match to TRBD2 (5 bases). Germline CDR1 is MDHEN and CDR2 is SYDVKM. This CDR3 region has 15 residues. This CDR3 is CAGSFGISGANVLTF. In DNA, the CDR3 is TGTGCCGGCAGTTTCGGGATCTCTGGGGCCAACGTCCTGACTTTC.

The chain uses TRBV9 and TRBJ2-4, with 8 positions matching TRBD2. The CDR3 runs 19 residues. Trimming cost V 3 bases and J 0 bases; bases outside gene matches: 14. Per germline, CDR1 SGDLS and CDR2 YYNGEE. The CDR3, as DNA: TGTGCCAGCAGCGCCGCCCCGACTAGCGACGGTGGAGCCAAAAACATTCAGTACTTC. Amino acids: CASSAAPTSDGGAKNIQYF.

The CDR3 coding sequence is TGTGCCAGCGGGCTTTACTACGAGCAGTACTTC. It specifies CASGLYYEQYF. The chain links TRBV25-1 to TRBJ2-7; D unresolved. The germline gives CDR1 MGHDK, CDR2 SYGVNS. There are 11 residues in the CDR3. Trimming removed 8 bases at V and 3 bases at J, with 8 bases between.

The J gene is TRBJ2-7, the V gene TRBV10-3; 10 nucleotides align to TRBD1. CDR3 length: 15 amino acids. V lost 6 bases and J lost 1; bases outside the gene matches: 6. Per germline, CDR1 ENHRY and CDR2 SYGVKD. CDR3 sequence (DNA): TGTGCCATCAGGACGGGACAGGGGTCTTCCTACGAGCAGTACTTC. Translated, it gives CAIRTGQGSSYEQYF.